The present TCR beta chain was sequenced within a study of blood T cell repertoires in COVID-19. About the study: Spain, Italy and the United States supplied samples that represented acute and convalescent COVID-19. PBMCs, B-cell-depleted T cells, or T cells were the source of the cDNA or gDNA that made up the material.

This CDR3 comprises 14 residues. Germline CDR1 SGHVS, CDR2 FQNEAQ. The V and J ends lost 1 base and 7 bases respectively, with 11 bases between them. In the original processing: Scientists estimated how many nucleated cells there were by amplifying reference gene primers. Clones were sequenced by immunoSEQ multiplex PCR, and TCRdb holds only the in-frame ones, with some missing. V and J calls and clone size are given by that table; D and trimming were obtained from the DNA. In the table there are around 60,000 clones, about 83% of which are singletons. This chain joins TRBV7-8 and TRBJ2-1, with D possibly matching TRBD1 (5 bases). The TCR sequence derives from a woman at least 80 years old with acute or convalescent COVID-19. The sequencing sample was made of peripheral blood. Written as DNA, the CDR3 is TGTGCCAGCAGCTTAGTTGCAGGGAAGAATGAGCAGTTCTTC. Its protein product is CASSLVAGKNEQFF.